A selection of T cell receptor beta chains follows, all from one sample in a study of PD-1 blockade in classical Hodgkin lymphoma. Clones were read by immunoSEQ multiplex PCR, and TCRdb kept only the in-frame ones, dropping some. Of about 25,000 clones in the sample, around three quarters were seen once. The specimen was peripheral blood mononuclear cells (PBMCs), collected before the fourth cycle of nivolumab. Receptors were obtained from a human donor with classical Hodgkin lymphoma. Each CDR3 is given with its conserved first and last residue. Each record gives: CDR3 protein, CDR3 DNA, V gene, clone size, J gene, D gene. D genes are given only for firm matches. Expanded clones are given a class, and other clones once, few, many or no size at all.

CDR3: CASSPGQGDEKLFF; DNA: TGTGCCAGCAGCCCGGGACAGGGGGACGAAAAACTGTTTTTT; V: TRBV11-2; size: -; J: TRBJ1-4; D: TRBD1
CDR3: CASSLGLSILPYGYTF; DNA: TGTGCCAGCAGCCTAGGGTTAAGTATTCTCCCATATGGCTACACCTTC; V: TRBV28; size: -; J: TRBJ1-2; D: -
CDR3: CASSLVAF; DNA: TGTGCCAGCAGCTTGGTAGCATTC; V: TRBV5-6; size: few; J: TRBJ2-7; D: -
CDR3: CASRYQGATEAFF; DNA: TGTGCCAGCAGGTATCAGGGGGCCACTGAAGCTTTCTTT; V: TRBV6-5; size: few; J: TRBJ1-1; D: TRBD1
CDR3: CASPTSAYEQYF; DNA: TGTGCCAGTCCCACTTCGGCCTACGAGCAGTACTTC; V: TRBV27; size: -; J: TRBJ2-7; D: -
CDR3: CASSLVAGSDNEQFF; DNA: TGCGCCAGCAGCTTGGTGGCGGGCTCCGACAATGAGCAGTTCTTC; V: TRBV5-1; size: -; J: TRBJ2-1; D: -
CDR3: CASSILGTNEKLFF; DNA: TGTGCCAGTAGTATCTTGGGGACTAATGAAAAACTGTTTTTT; V: TRBV19; size: few; J: TRBJ1-4; D: -
CDR3: CASSRPQGGGNTIYF; DNA: TGTGCCAGCAGCAGACCACAGGGTGGAGGAAACACCATATATTTT; V: TRBV7-6; size: -; J: TRBJ1-3; D: -
CDR3: CASSWAFRETQYF; DNA: TGTGCCAGCAGTTGGGCATTTCGGGAGACCCAGTACTTC; V: TRBV27; size: -; J: TRBJ2-5; D: -
CDR3: CASSFTATRGPEAFF; DNA: TGCGCCAGCAGCTTTACAGCTACTCGGGGACCTGAAGCTTTCTTT; V: TRBV5-1; size: -; J: TRBJ1-1; D: -
CDR3: CASSGQGATLEEKLFF; DNA: TGTGCCAGCAGCGGACAGGGGGCGACCCTGGAAGAAAAACTGTTTTTT; V: TRBV11-3; size: -; J: TRBJ1-4; D: TRBD1
CDR3: CASSEANRGYGYTF; DNA: TGTGCCAGCAGTGAAGCAAACAGGGGGTATGGCTACACCTTC; V: TRBV6-1; size: -; J: TRBJ1-2; D: TRBD1
CDR3: CASRPIGASRTDTQYF; DNA: TGTGCCAGCAGGCCCATAGGGGCCTCGCGGACAGATACGCAGTATTTT; V: TRBV5-6; size: -; J: TRBJ2-3; D: -
CDR3: CASSLKFRQETQYF; DNA: TGTGCCAGCTCACTTAAATTCCGCCAAGAGACCCAGTACTTC; V: TRBV18; size: -; J: TRBJ2-5; D: -
CDR3: CSARGNTIYF; DNA: TGCAGTGCCCGGGGAAACACCATATATTTT; V: TRBV20-1; size: few; J: TRBJ1-3; D: -
CDR3: CASSATGSHGYTF; DNA: TGTGCCAGCAGTGCTACAGGGTCCCACGGCTACACCTTC; V: TRBV2; size: -; J: TRBJ1-2; D: -
CDR3: CASSRTGGDSYEQYF; DNA: TGTGCCAGCAGTCGGACAGGGGGCGACTCCTACGAGCAGTACTTC; V: TRBV6-5; size: -; J: TRBJ2-7; D: TRBD1
CDR3: CASSFPDSFLEQYF; DNA: TGTGCCAGCAGTTTTCCGGACAGCTTCCTGGAGCAGTACTTC; V: TRBV28; size: -; J: TRBJ2-7; D: -
CDR3: CASSRGEGGQGGEQYF; DNA: TGTGCCAGCAGCCGGGGGGAAGGCGGGCAGGGAGGCGAGCAGTACTTC; V: TRBV7-2; size: -; J: TRBJ2-7; D: TRBD2
CDR3: CASSHWGGTDTQYF; DNA: TGTGCCAGCAGCCATTGGGGGGGCACAGATACGCAGTATTTT; V: TRBV4-2; size: -; J: TRBJ2-3; D: -
CDR3: CASSIPPGENTEAFF; DNA: TGTGCCAGTAGTATCCCGCCAGGGGAGAACACTGAAGCTTTCTTT; V: TRBV19; size: -; J: TRBJ1-1; D: -
CDR3: CASSPQRGATDTQYF; DNA: TGTGCCAGCAGCCCGCAGCGGGGGGCCACAGATACGCAGTATTTT; V: TRBV28; size: -; J: TRBJ2-3; D: TRBD2
CDR3: CASLSGGASPLHF; DNA: TGTGCCAGCCTGTCAGGGGGCGCGTCACCCCTCCACTTT; V: TRBV6-6; size: -; J: TRBJ1-6; D: TRBD1